Listed here are 29 T cell receptor beta chains from one sample, sequenced in a study of vaccination and CD4 T cells after COVID-19. These receptors lack a known antigen. Treatment described: roughly ten-day PBMC culture with coronavirus spike peptide pools or control peptides (ViraFEST assay). Cultured CD4+ T cell DNA was sequenced using the Oncomine TCR Beta short-read assay. TCRdb used MiXCR to reprocess the PCR reads, holding one entry per CDR3 protein. Found here are 17,000 or so distinct CDR3 sequences, 45% to 55% of them singletons; the top ten hold less than 9.5%. What was sequenced was CD4+ T cells from blood, cultured in vitro. These receptors all stem from a human donor who had recovered from COVID-19.

The DNA for the CDR3 is TGTGCCAGCAGCGTAGCGGACAGCACAGATACGCAGTATTTT. This gives the protein CASSVADSTDTQYF. V gene TRBV9 combines with J gene TRBJ2-3; D uncertain. The CDR3 is made up of 14 amino acids. V gave up 0 bases and J gave up 0 bases, with 5 bases separating them. The germline V gene has CDR1 SGDLS and CDR2 YYNGEE.

This chain joins TRBV10-1 and TRBJ2-1; 14 bases match TRBD2. V was pared by 8 bases and J by 6 bases, with 15 bases of the junction left unmatched. The CDR3 spans 18 residues. The germline V gene has CDR1 WNHNN and CDR2 SYGVQD (reference sequence). CDR3 region: CASSPGGLAGVGGNEQFF. The CDR3 DNA follows: TGCGCCAGCTCCCCTGGGGGACTAGCGGGAGTTGGTGGCAATGAGCAGTTCTTC.

The chain's CDR3 is CASSDGQGHIAQIRQYF. The CDR3 DNA sequence: TGTGCCAGCAGTGATGGGCAGGGACATATCGCACAGATACGGCAGTATTTT. The genes are TRBV6-1 and TRBJ2-3; tentative D call: TRBD1 (6 bases). The CDR3 is made up of 17 amino acids. Trimming shortened V by 3 bases and J by 11 bases, and 27 bases separated the two germline ends. Germline CDR1 reads MNHNS; CDR2 reads SASEGT.

A single count supports this clonotype. The gene calls are TRBV19 and TRBJ1-6; 8 bases are a match to TRBD1. The CDR3 sequence is 13 residues long. V gave up 6 bases and J gave up 9 bases; unmatched junction bases: 4. The germline gives CDR1 LNHDA, CDR2 SQIVND (reference sequence). CDR3 region: CASRDRAFSPLHF. The CDR3 DNA reads as TGTGCCAGTAGGGACAGGGCGTTTTCACCCCTCCACTTT. The variable domain in full, completed from reference TRBV19 and TRBJ1-6, reads DGGITQSPKYLFRKEGQNVTLSCEQNLNHDAMYWYRQDPGQGLRLIYYSQIVNDFQKGDIAEGYSVSREKKESFPLTVTSAQKNPTAFYLCASRDRAFSPLHFGNGTRLTVT.

A few counts support this clonotype. V and J are TRBV7-3 and TRBJ2-5, with 13 bases identical to TRBD2. CDR1 SGHTA and CDR2 FQGTGA come from the germline V gene. V shed 4 bases, J shed 2 bases, and the junction held 4 bases outside the gene matches. This CDR3 contains 16 residues. CDR3 protein: CASSSGGLAGQETQYF. The CDR3 DNA reads as TGTGCCAGCAGCTCCGGGGGACTAGCGGGACAAGAGACCCAGTACTTC.

The chain uses TRBV20-1 and TRBJ2-3; D tentatively reads TRBD1 or TRBD2 (5 bases each). The CDR3 is 17 amino acids. CDR1 and CDR2 (germline): DFQATT, SNEGSKA (reference sequence). V dropped 7 bases and J dropped 2 bases, with 25 bases sitting between them. CDR3 in amino acids: CSVEENGAAGLTDTQYF. CDR3 nucleotide sequence: TGCAGTGTAGAAGAGAACGGGGCGGCAGGACTCACAGATACGCAGTATTTT.

This clonotype has more than one count but fewer than ten. The V call is TRBV29-1, the J call TRBJ2-5, with a tentative D call TRBD2 (6 bases). Germline CDR1 and CDR2: SQVTM and ANQGSEA. The CDR3 has 17 residues. The ends were cut back, 6 bases at V and 4 bases at J, with 27 bases in the middle. The CDR3: CSVAPRLSPSVGETQYF. The CDR3 nucleotides read TGCAGCGTCGCCCCGCGGTTGTCCCCTAGCGTGGGAGAGACCCAGTACTTC.

The chain joins TRBV27 to TRBJ2-3; D might be TRBD2 (6 bases). V lost 4 bases to trimming and J lost 0 bases, with 11 bases between them. Germline CDR1 is MNHEY and CDR2 is SMNVEV (reference sequence). The CDR3 covers 15 residues. In DNA, the CDR3 is TGTGCCAGCAGTTCTCTAGCGCCTAGCACAGATACGCAGTATTTT. This gives the protein CASSSLAPSTDTQYF.

This chain connects TRBV20-1 to TRBJ2-5; perhaps TRBD1 as D (5 bases). CDR1 is DFQATT and CDR2 is SNEGSKA in the germline V gene (reference sequence). The CDR3 runs 13 residues. Trimming cost V 6 bases and J 2 bases, with 13 bases left between them. The CDR3 DNA reads as TGCAGTGCCCTAGTAGGGGAACAAGAGACCCAGTACTTC. Its translation: CSALVGEQETQYF.

This chain joins TRBV30 and TRBJ2-7; TRBD2 matches at 10 bases. Trimming removed 3 bases from V and 3 bases from J; junction bases left unmatched: 8. The V gene's germline CDR1 is GTSNPN and CDR2 SVGIG (reference sequence). There are 15 residues in the CDR3. The DNA for the CDR3 is TGTGCCTGGAGGGGAAGCGGGAGGGGCCTCTACGAGCAGTACTTC. Translating gives CAWRGSGRGLYEQYF.

The chain joins TRBV27 to TRBJ1-1, with a weak D call TRBD1 (5 bases). The V end lost 5 bases, the J end lost 7 bases, and 14 bases lay between the germline ends. The CDR3 has 13 residues. The germline CDR1 and CDR2 sequences are MNHEY and SMNVEV (reference sequence). The CDR3 loop is CASSPLGRVEAFF. The CDR3 DNA follows: TGTGCCAGCAGTCCGCTCGGCAGGGTTGAAGCTTTCTTT.

This clonotype was detected only a few times. The chain recombines TRBV10-3 with TRBJ1-2; D uncertain. The CDR3 contains 13 residues. Germline V gene lookup returns CDR1 ENHRY and CDR2 SYGVKD. Trimming left V 10 bases short and J 2 bases short, with 14 bases between. This CDR3 reads CATPASGNYGYTF. The CDR3 DNA sequence: TGTGCCACACCCGCGTCCGGGAACTATGGCTACACCTTC.

The rearrangement links TRBV6-1 to TRBJ1-5; 7 bases are a match to TRBD1. V was clipped by 6 bases and J by 4 bases; unmatched bases: 9. The CDR3 is 15 residues long. In germline, CDR1 is MNHNS, CDR2 SASEGT. CDR3 coding DNA: TGTGCCAGCAGCCTACAGGGGAGGTGGAATCAGCCCCAGCATTTT. Encoded protein: CASSLQGRWNQPQHF.

The J gene is TRBJ2-3, the V gene TRBV20-1, with D perhaps matching TRBD2 (7 bases). The CDR3 spans 15 residues. Deletions cut 2 bases from V and 3 bases from J, with 15 bases between. Per germline, CDR1 DFQATT and CDR2 SNEGSKA (reference sequence). Written as DNA, the CDR3 is TGCAGTGCTAGATCGGGGGGAGGGGGAACAGATACGCAGTATTTT. Amino acids: CSARSGGGGTDTQYF.

In nucleotides, the CDR3 is TGTGCCAGCAGCGGACACCTGACCTCCTACGAGCAGTACTTC. Its protein is CASSGHLTSYEQYF. The chain is built from TRBV12-3 or TRBV12-4 and TRBJ2-7; possible D gene TRBD1, 5 bases. This CDR3 has 14 amino acids. The V end lost 6 bases, the J end lost 0 bases, and 12 bases lay between the germline ends.

The table lists this clonotype with a count of one. The V call is TRBV5-1, the J call TRBJ1-5; D remains unclear. The ends were cut back, 0 bases at V and 7 bases at J, with 8 bases in the middle. Germline CDR1 is SGHRS and CDR2 is YFSETQ. CDR3 size: 13 residues. The CDR3 sequence is CASSLEGVQPQHF. Here the CDR3 DNA reads TGCGCCAGCAGCTTGGAGGGCGTACAGCCCCAGCATTTT.

V usage is TRBV27 and J usage is TRBJ1-6; no firm D call. The germline CDR1 and CDR2 sequences are MNHEY and SMNVEV (reference sequence). V lost 4 bases to trimming and J lost 0 bases, with 4 bases between them. This CDR3 has 14 amino acids. The chain's CDR3 is CASSSSSYNSPLHF. The CDR3 DNA reads as TGTGCCAGCAGTTCGAGCTCCTATAATTCACCCCTCCACTTT.

CDR3 in amino acids: CASSYSKGGGWNEQFF. CDR3 nucleotides: TGTGCCAGCAGTTACTCGAAAGGCGGGGGTTGGAATGAGCAGTTCTTC. The chain is built from TRBV6-5 and TRBJ2-1; 7 bases fit TRBD2. Germline V lookup: CDR1 MNHEY, CDR2 SVGAGI. V shed 0 bases, J shed 7 bases, and the junction held 9 bases outside the gene matches. The CDR3 is made up of 16 amino acids.

V is TRBV21-1 and J is TRBJ1-1; TRBD1 is the table's D call and was not checked against the DNA. TRBV21-1 is noted as a pseudogene. This CDR3 spans 15 amino acids. In DNA, the CDR3 is TGTGCCAGCAGCAGGCTCCGGGACAGGGGCCCTGAAGCTTTCTTT. Residues: CASSRLRDRGPEAFF.

The V and J genes are TRBV7-3 and TRBJ2-2, with 10 bases matching TRBD1. The CDR3 is 16 amino acids. V lost 4 bases to trimming and J lost 7 bases; unmatched junction nucleotides: 9. CDR1 SGHTA and CDR2 FQGTGA come from the germline V gene. CDR3 nucleotides: TGTGCCAGCAGCTCCCAGACAGGGGGCAATCACGGGGAGCTGTTTTTT. Translating it yields CASSSQTGGNHGELFF.

V is TRBV5-1 and J is TRBJ2-7, with 7 bases aligning to TRBD2. The CDR3 has 14 amino acids. With V trimmed by 2 bases and J by 0 bases, 2 bases remained unmatched. The germline V gene encodes CDR1 SGHRS and CDR2 YFSETQ. The CDR3 spells CASSLGGSSYEQYF. The CDR3 DNA reads as TGCGCCAGCAGCTTAGGCGGGAGCTCCTACGAGCAGTACTTC.

V gene TRBV12-3 or TRBV12-4 combines with J gene TRBJ2-4; unclear D gene. The V gene lost 0 bases and the J gene lost 15 bases, with 15 bases spanning the gap. CDR3 length equals 13 residues. This CDR3 is CASSLAVDTKVYF. The CDR3 DNA follows: TGTGCCAGCAGTTTAGCCGTGGATACTAAAGTGTACTTC.

The table lists this clonotype with a count of one. The J gene is TRBJ2-3, the V gene TRBV14, with unresolved D. The germline V and J ends were trimmed by 6 bases and 6 bases, with 16 bases remaining between them. Per the germline V gene, CDR1 is SGHDN and CDR2 is FVKESK. The CDR3 spans 14 residues. This chain's CDR3 is CASSLRSRMDTQYF. As DNA, the CDR3 is TGTGCCAGCAGTCTCCGGTCCCGAATGGATACGCAGTATTTT.

The V call is TRBV4-1, the J call TRBJ2-7; 12 nucleotides align to TRBD2. With 6 bases clipped from V and 5 bases from J, the junction kept 5 bases outside the gene matches. CDR3 length: 14 residues. Germline V gene lookup returns CDR1 MGHRA and CDR2 YSYEKL. Written as DNA, the CDR3 is TGCGCCAGCAGACGACTAGCGGGAGTTAACGAGCAGTACTTC. Its translation: CASRRLAGVNEQYF.

This clonotype was observed a handful of times. The rearrangement joins TRBV7-6 to TRBJ2-2; the match to TRBD1 covers 7 bases. This CDR3 is built from 18 residues. V shed 0 bases, J shed 0 bases, and the junction held 7 bases outside the gene matches. Germline CDR1 is SGHVS and CDR2 is FNYEAQ. The CDR3 reads CASSLAPGQVANTGELFF. DNA for the CDR3: TGTGCCAGCAGCTTAGCGCCCGGACAGGTCGCGAACACCGGGGAGCTGTTTTTT.

The J gene is TRBJ1-1, the V gene TRBV19; 8 bases fit TRBD1. The J segment lost 1 base and the V segment lost 3 bases, leaving 4 bases of the junction unmatched. The CDR3 has 15 residues. In germline, CDR1 is LNHDA, CDR2 SQIVND (reference sequence). CDR3 loop: CASSMGRGRNTEAFF. CDR3 DNA sequence: TGTGCCAGTAGTATGGGCAGGGGGCGGAACACTGAAGCTTTCTTT.

The chain employs TRBV29-1 and TRBJ2-2; no definite D call. The V gene's germline CDR1 is SQVTM and CDR2 ANQGSEA. The CDR3 has 12 amino acids. Trimming cost V 4 bases and J 4 bases, with 7 bases left between them. The CDR3 loop is CSVGQATGELFF. The CDR3 DNA sequence: TGCAGCGTTGGGCAGGCCACCGGGGAGCTGTTTTTT.

This clonotype was recorded a few times. The chain carries TRBV20-1 and TRBJ1-3; D gene uncertain. The V end was cut by 0 bases, the J end by 4 bases, with 16 bases between. Germline CDR1 DFQATT, CDR2 SNEGSKA (reference sequence). The CDR3 runs 16 residues. The CDR3 sequence is CSARDRTKAGGNTIYF. DNA for the CDR3: TGCAGTGCTAGAGATAGGACGAAGGCTGGCGGAAACACCATATATTTT.

V gene TRBV12-3 or TRBV12-4 combines with J gene TRBJ1-1; D might be TRBD1 (5 bases). V was shortened by 10 bases and J by 4 bases, with 16 bases between the two germline ends. The CDR3 totals 13 residues. The CDR3 region is CATSWGVSTEAFF. The CDR3, as DNA: TGTGCCACCTCGTGGGGGGTTAGCACTGAAGCTTTCTTT.